The 30 T cell receptor beta chains presented below share a single source sample, sequenced in a study of beta chain features in type 1 diabetes. Every bit of the isolated RNA underwent reverse transcription, so sequencing read expressed TCRB transcripts. Assay: immunoSEQ multiplex PCR; the TCRdb copy retains only in-frame clones and omits some. In the table there are around 320,000 clones, around 15% of which are singletons. What was sequenced was central memory CD4+ T cells from blood. The receptors here all came from a man under 40 in good health.

This rearrangement joins TRBV18 to TRBJ1-5, with 8 bases identical to TRBD1. This CDR3 comprises 13 residues. In germline, CDR1 is KGHSH, CDR2 LQKENI. J lost 7 bases, V lost 5 bases, and 4 bases had no gene match. CDR3 amino acids: CASSKDRVQPQHF. Here the CDR3 DNA reads TGTGCCAGCTCAAAGGACAGGGTGCAGCCCCAGCATTTT.

This clone was found many times. V is TRBV7-2 and J is TRBJ1-1, with D perhaps matching TRBD1 (5 bases). Germline V gene sequence: CDR1 SGHTA, CDR2 FQGNSA. V lost 5 bases and J 5 bases, leaving 15 bases between the germline ends. This CDR3 comprises 14 residues. The CDR3 region is CASSAGTVGTEAFF. The CDR3 bases are TGTGCCAGCAGCGCTGGGACCGTGGGGACTGAAGCTTTCTTT.

The chain carries TRBV7-5 and TRBJ2-1. TRBV7-5 is an annotated pseudogene. The CDR3 is 12 residues long. The CDR3 DNA reads TGTGCCAGCAGCTCCATCCTGGGTGAGCAGTTCTTC. It is translated as CASSSILGEQFF.

This clone has just a few counts. This rearrangement joins TRBV27 to TRBJ2-3; TRBD1 might be the D (6 bases). V lost 8 bases and J 3 bases, leaving 15 bases between the germline ends. The length of the CDR3 is 14 residues. The germline CDR1 and CDR2 sequences are MNHEY and SMNVEV (reference sequence). The CDR3 DNA reads TGTGCCAGCGGACTTACAGGGCGGACAGATACGCAGTATTTT. Its translation is CASGLTGRTDTQYF.

This clone was counted many times. This chain uses TRBV14 with TRBJ2-5; TRBD2 might be the D (6 bases). The germline V and J ends were trimmed by 3 bases and 1 base, with 12 bases remaining between them. The CDR3 runs to 15 residues. CDR1 and CDR2 (germline): SGHDN, FVKESK. The CDR3 sequence: CASSQLGSVQETQYF. CDR3 sequence (DNA): TGTGCCAGCAGCCAGCTCGGGAGTGTCCAAGAGACCCAGTACTTC.

CDR3: CASSPFGGRLYNEQFF. As DNA, the CDR3 is TGTGCCAGCTCACCATTCGGCGGGAGGCTCTACAATGAGCAGTTCTTC. The chain couples TRBV18 to TRBJ2-1; 8 bases agree with TRBD2. Germline assignment: CDR1 KGHSH and CDR2 LQKENI. The CDR3 consists of 16 residues. V lost 2 bases, J lost 3 bases, and 6 bases stayed unmatched. Full variable domain (rest looked up from reference TRBV18 and TRBJ2-1): NAGVMQNPRHLVRRRGQEARLRCSPMKGHSHVYWYRQLPEEGLKFMVYLQKENIIDESGMPKERFSAEFPKEGPSILRIQQVVRGDSAAYFCASSPFGGRLYNEQFFGPGTRLTVL.

The chain carries TRBV6-5 and TRBJ2-7, with D perhaps matching TRBD1 or TRBD2 (5 bases each). CDR1 is MNHEY, CDR2 SVGAGI, per germline. There are 14 residues in the CDR3. V shed 5 bases and J shed 3 bases, with 14 bases lying between them. CDR3 in DNA: TGTGCCAGCAGTGAGAGGGACGGCCTCTACGAGCAGTACTTC. Translation: CASSERDGLYEQYF.

The chain has TRBV30 and TRBJ2-1; D is ambiguous. Per the germline V gene, CDR1 is GTSNPN and CDR2 is SVGIG (reference sequence). Trimming took off 0 bases at V and 8 bases at J, with 11 bases between the two ends. The CDR3 covers 13 residues. Here the CDR3 reads CAWSVRVRYEQFF. The DNA for the CDR3 is TGTGCCTGGAGTGTACGGGTTCGGTATGAGCAGTTCTTC.

This clone was detected only a few times. The chain has TRBV2 and TRBJ2-4, with D hard to call. The CDR3 contains 15 residues. The V end was cut by 5 bases, the J end by 0 bases, with 11 bases between. Germline V gene lookup returns CDR1 SNHLY and CDR2 FYNNEI. CDR3 in amino acids: CASSTNKIAKNIQYF. The CDR3 nucleotides are TGTGCCAGCAGTACCAACAAAATAGCCAAAAACATTCAGTACTTC.

The sample holds a few counts of this clone. The V and J genes are TRBV5-5 and TRBJ2-3; the D gene is possibly TRBD1 (5 bases). Germline V lookup: CDR1 SGHKS, CDR2 YYEKEE (reference sequence). CDR3 length: 18 amino acids. The germline V and J ends were trimmed by 0 bases and 1 base, with 18 bases remaining between them. The CDR3 region has the DNA TGTGCCAGCAGCTTGGTAGCTTTCCGACAAGGGGGCACAGATACGCAGTATTTT. Translated, it gives CASSLVAFRQGGTDTQYF.

There are a few counts of this clone. The rearrangement links TRBV29-1 to TRBJ2-3, with 9 bases identical to TRBD2. CDR1 is SQVTM, CDR2 ANQGSEA, per germline. J lost 2 bases, V lost 4 bases, and 7 bases had no gene match. The CDR3 extends over 15 amino acids. The CDR3 bases are TGCAGCGTTGGTAGTAGCGGGAGCTACACAGATACGCAGTATTTT. Protein: CSVGSSGSYTDTQYF.

In DNA, the CDR3 is TGCGCCAGCAGCTTGTATATAGATTATGGCTACACCTTC. Amino acid sequence: CASSLYIDYGYTF. The rearrangement links TRBV5-1 to TRBJ1-2; D remains ambiguous. The CDR3 consists of 13 residues. Germline V lookup: CDR1 SGHRS, CDR2 YFSETQ. V was clipped by 1 base and J by 5 bases, with 9 bases between them.

The V gene is TRBV4-3, the J gene TRBJ1-2, with 9 bases matching TRBD1. The V gene's germline CDR1 is LGHNA and CDR2 YSLEER. This CDR3 comprises 16 residues. J gave up 4 bases and V 4 bases, and 10 bases lay outside the gene matches. The CDR3 sequence: CASSRDTGGAGYGYTF. The CDR3 DNA sequence: TGCGCCAGCAGCCGGGACACAGGGGGCGCAGGCTATGGCTACACCTTC.

This chain uses TRBV7-2 with TRBJ2-1; 14 nucleotides line up with TRBD2. The V gene's germline CDR1 is SGHTA and CDR2 FQGNSA. The CDR3 has 15 residues. J lost 6 bases, V lost 10 bases, and 8 bases had no gene match. This CDR3 reads CATKTGTSGSNEQFF. The CDR3 nucleotides read TGTGCCACCAAAACCGGGACTAGCGGGAGCAATGAGCAGTTCTTC.

The chain is built from TRBV7-2 and TRBJ2-5; 9 bases line up with TRBD1. The junction had 9 bases not matched to a gene; V was cut back by 5 bases and J by 5 bases. The germline V gene has CDR1 SGHTA and CDR2 FQGNSA. The CDR3 covers 15 residues. CDR3 protein: CASSLGQGEGETQYF. Written as DNA, the CDR3 is TGTGCCAGCAGCCTGGGACAGGGAGAGGGGGAGACCCAGTACTTC.

This clone was detected a few times. The CDR3 sequence: CASRGSNYGYTF. The CDR3 DNA follows: TGTGCCAGCAGAGGTTCTAACTATGGCTACACCTTC. The gene calls are TRBV6-5 and TRBJ1-2; D gene unclear. This CDR3 is built from 12 residues. CDR1 is MNHEY, CDR2 SVGAGI, per germline. The V and J ends lost 6 bases and 0 bases respectively, with 5 bases between them.

V gene TRBV9 combines with J gene TRBJ2-2, with D possibly being TRBD2 (5 bases). This CDR3 is 16 amino acids long. V lost 2 bases and J lost 2, with 13 bases in between. Germline V gene data show CDR1 as SGDLS and CDR2 as YYNGEE. This CDR3 is CASSVKNGINTGELFF. The CDR3 DNA sequence: TGTGCCAGCAGCGTTAAGAACGGGATCAACACCGGGGAGCTGTTTTTT.

In this sample, this clone turned up a few times. The junction and the germline gene differ at one end; a read error may be behind it. The chain links TRBV4-3 to TRBJ2-7, with TRBD1 as a possible D gene (6 bases). CDR1 and CDR2 (germline): LGHNA, YSLEER. The CDR3 runs 14 residues. CDR3 loop: CASSQEGQGRGASF. The CDR3 nucleotides read TGCGCCAGCAGCCAAGAGGGACAAGGCAGGGGTGCGAGCTTC.

The genes are TRBV18 and TRBJ2-5; 7 bases match TRBD1. The J call is doubtful: the DNA matches TRBJ2-7 better. This CDR3 region has 14 residues. CDR1 is KGHSH, CDR2 LQKENI, per germline. In nucleotides, the CDR3 is TGTGCCAGCTCACCTCGGCAGGGGGATTACGAGCAGTACTTC. It specifies CASSPRQGDYEQYF.

This chain links TRBV11-3 with TRBJ2-3; 9 bases match TRBD2. The trim removed 5 bases at V and 6 bases at J, leaving 15 bases unmatched. CDR1 and CDR2 (germline): SGHNT, YENEEA. The CDR3 length is 17 residues. CDR3 in DNA: TGTGCCAGCAGCCCCCTTGTGGTTGCGGGAGGGCCCGATACGCAGTATTTT. It translates to CASSPLVVAGGPDTQYF.

The V call is TRBV11-2, the J call TRBJ1-1; D is ambiguous. Germline CDR1 is SGHAT and CDR2 is FQNNGV. The V and J ends lost 5 bases and 4 bases respectively, with 11 bases between them. CDR3 size: 13 residues. The CDR3 loop reads CASSHASTTEAFF. CDR3 coding DNA: TGTGCCAGCAGCCACGCCTCTACCACTGAAGCTTTCTTT.

The chain uses TRBV7-2 and TRBJ2-3, with 10 positions matching TRBD2. Germline V CDR1 and CDR2: SGHTA, FQGNSA. This CDR3 region has 15 residues. Losses at the gene ends were 5 bases for V and 2 bases for J; bases not matched to a gene: 4. The CDR3 reads CASSPSGGATDTQYF. The CDR3 DNA reads as TGTGCCAGCAGCCCGAGCGGGGGGGCCACAGATACGCAGTATTTT.

The V gene is TRBV7-5, the J gene TRBJ2-2; the table's D call, TRBD2, has no DNA check behind it. TRBV7-5 is annotated as a pseudogene. The CDR3 is 14 residues long. The CDR3 DNA sequence: TGTGCCAGAAGCTTCCCTACCCGAGACGGGGAGCTGTTTTTT. It yields the protein CARSFPTRDGELFF.

A few counts support this clone. This chain joins TRBV6-5 and TRBJ2-1; no reliable D call. This CDR3 has 13 residues. Germline CDR1 MNHEY, CDR2 SVGAGI. V lost 6 bases to trimming and J lost 2 bases, with 8 bases between them. The CDR3 DNA is TGTGCCAGCAGCGGACCAACCTACAATGAGCAGTTCTTC. Protein sequence: CASSGPTYNEQFF.

The gene calls are TRBV5-8 and TRBJ2-1, with a tentative D call TRBD2 (6 bases). The ends were cut back, 7 bases at V and 6 bases at J, with 14 bases in the middle. The CDR3 loop spans 13 amino acids. CDR1 and CDR2 from the germline V gene are SGHTS and YDEGEE. CDR3: CASRTGVGNEQFF. CDR3 bases: TGTGCCAGCCGTACGGGGGTCGGCAATGAGCAGTTCTTC.

This clone was detected a few times. The chain carries TRBV5-6 and TRBJ1-5; the D gene is possibly TRBD1 (5 bases). This CDR3 comprises 12 residues. The V end was cut by 3 bases, the J end by 9 bases, with 10 bases between. Germline V gene lookup returns CDR1 SGHDT and CDR2 YYEEEE. The CDR3 loop is CASSWGTGPQHF. CDR3 bases: TGTGCCAGCAGCTGGGGGACTGGGCCCCAGCATTTT. The full variable domain, completed using reference TRBV5-6 and TRBJ1-5, is DAGVTQSPTHLIKTRGQQVTLRCSPKSGHDTVSWYQQALGQGPQFIFQYYEEEERQRGNFPDRFSGHQFPNYSSELNVNALLLGDSALYLCASSWGTGPQHFGDGTRLSIL.

This clone turned up a few times. V and J are TRBV11-2 and TRBJ2-3; D remains unclear. Between the trimmed V and J ends, which lost 0 bases and 2 bases, there was a span of 9 bases. Germline V gene lookup returns CDR1 SGHAT and CDR2 FQNNGV. The CDR3 is 15 amino acids. The CDR3 loop reads CASSLDNAPTDTQYF. CDR3 sequence (DNA): TGTGCCAGCAGCTTAGATAACGCGCCCACAGATACGCAGTATTTT.

There are a few counts of this clone. This chain links TRBV11-2 with TRBJ2-1; 7 nucleotides align to TRBD2. This CDR3 comprises 15 residues. Trimming cost V 1 base and J 6 bases; bases outside gene matches: 6. Germline V gene sequence: CDR1 SGHAT, CDR2 FQNNGV. DNA of the CDR3: TGTGCCAGCAGCTTAGGGCTAGCGGCGCTCAATGAGCAGTTCTTC. Residues: CASSLGLAALNEQFF.

This clone appeared many times. The chain has TRBV2 and TRBJ2-2, with unresolved D. V was cut by 4 bases and J by 6 bases, with 12 bases left in between. Germline V gene lookup returns CDR1 SNHLY and CDR2 FYNNEI. The CDR3 runs 14 residues. The CDR3 DNA sequence: TGTGCCAGCAGTGTTTTTTCAGACTCCGGGGAGCTGTTTTTT. As protein: CASSVFSDSGELFF. Full variable domain (outside the CDR3, taken from reference TRBV2 and TRBJ2-2): EPEVTQTPSHQVTQMGQEVILRCVPISNHLYFYWYRQILGQKVEFLVSFYNNEISEKSEIFDDQFSVERPDGSNFTLKIRSTKLEDSAMYFCASSVFSDSGELFFGEGSRLTVL.

The chain has TRBV7-2 and TRBJ2-3; D may be TRBD2 (5 bases). Germline values: CDR1 SGHTA, CDR2 FQGNSA. This CDR3 has 13 residues. Trimming left V 1 base short and J 10 bases short, with 12 bases between. This CDR3 reads CASSLGALESQYF. In DNA, the CDR3 is TGTGCCAGCAGCTTAGGGGCACTAGAATCGCAGTATTTT.